This T cell receptor beta chain came from a study of cytomegalovirus exposure and HLA in healthy donors. Study as a whole: As released early, the data held around 80 million unique TCRs from HLA-typed donors.

Whole-study findings and limits: A later look showed TCR association rates differing by HLA locus, highest for DRB1 and lowest for HLA-C. It was reported that the classifier diagnosed cytomegalovirus status with high specificity and sensitivity in both the original and validation cohorts. In a later analysis, compared with equally common non-associated chains, HLA-associated beta chains were more expanded.

Comment on this clone: No antigen is known for it.

The primer mix had 60 Vbeta and 13 Jbeta primers. The repertoire was sequenced with immunoSEQ multiplex PCR; TCRdb's copy has only in-frame clones and lacks some. The sample holds about 130,000 clones, 83% seen once. The CDR3 runs 13 residues. V gave up 1 base and J gave up 4 bases, with 7 bases separating them. Germline-derived CDR1 and CDR2 are LNHDA and SQIVND (reference sequence). V is TRBV19 and J is TRBJ1-2; tentatively, D is TRBD1 (6 bases). Sequencing used PBMCs. This sequence originates from a man aged 18 to 35 in good health and CMV-seropositive. The CDR3 bases are TGTGCCAGTAGTATAGGGACAGCCTATGGCTACACCTTC. Protein: CASSIGTAYGYTF.